This passage covers 6 T cell receptor beta chains from one sample sequenced in a study of blood T cell repertoires in COVID-19 (dated by TCRdb to the early 2020s). Library creation used the immunoSEQ multiplex PCR assay. TCRdb obtained this table from immuneACCESS and retained in-frame rearrangements with V and J assigned. These tables miss some clones; where compared with another copy, unresolved V genes account for less than half of the shortfall, and the remainder is unexplained. In this sample the table shows about 140,000 clones, about nine tenths of which occur a single time. The ten largest clones take up 4.3% of the sample. Material for sequencing was PBMCs or T cells enriched from blood (not recorded which). The receptor source for this set is a middle-aged man who had recovered from COVID-19.

This rearrangement joins TRBV16 to TRBJ2-1; D unresolved. The V gene's germline CDR1 is KGHSY and CDR2 FQNENV. V was pared by 0 bases and J by 6 bases, with 9 bases between. The CDR3 extends over 14 amino acids. CDR3 in amino acids: CASSQSAAANEQFF. The CDR3 coding sequence is TGTGCCAGCAGCCAATCCGCGGCAGCCAATGAGCAGTTCTTC. Filled out from reference TRBV16 and TRBJ2-1, the complete variable domain reads GEEVAQTPKHLVRGEGQKAKLYCAPIKGHSYVFWYQQVLKNEFKFLISFQNENVFDETGMPKERFSAKCLPNSPCSLEIQATKLEDSAVYFCASSQSAAANEQFFGPGTRLTVL.

The rearrangement joins TRBV5-4 to TRBJ2-5; D ambiguous. Trimming pared 0 bases from V and 1 base from J, leaving 10 bases between. This CDR3 is built from 15 residues. From germline, CDR1 is SGHNT and CDR2 YYREEE (reference sequence). This CDR3 is CASSLAEIGQETQYF. DNA of the CDR3: TGTGCCAGCAGCTTGGCCGAGATTGGCCAAGAGACCCAGTACTTC. The variable domain in full, completed from reference TRBV5-4 and TRBJ2-5, reads ETGVTQSPTHLIKTRGQQVTLRCSSQSGHNTVSWYQQALGQGPQFIFQYYREEENGRGNFPPRFSGLQFPNYSSELNVNALELDDSALYLCASSLAEIGQETQYFGPGTRLLVL.

The chain recombines TRBV19 with TRBJ2-7; TRBD1 might be the D (5 bases). The germline gives CDR1 LNHDA, CDR2 SQIVND (reference sequence). The CDR3 has 13 amino acids. The germline V and J ends were trimmed by 5 bases and 6 bases, with 14 bases remaining between them. CDR3 DNA sequence: TGTGCCAGTAGTTCGGCCAGGGTGGGCGAGCAGTACTTC. Its translation: CASSSARVGEQYF.

This sequence joins TRBV5-1 and TRBJ1-2, with 7 bases fitting TRBD1. The CDR3 is 17 amino acids. Unmatched junction bases numbered 12, after V lost 4 bases and J lost 0 bases. Germline-derived CDR1 and CDR2 are SGHRS and YFSETQ. CDR3 sequence reads: CASSLHSDRAANYGYTF. The DNA of the CDR3 is TGCGCCAGCAGCCTCCACTCAGACAGGGCCGCTAACTATGGCTACACCTTC.

This clone is a singleton in its sample. The chain combines TRBV28 with TRBJ1-2; 9 nucleotides line up with TRBD1. Looked up from germline, CDR1 is MDHEN and CDR2 is SYDVKM. The CDR3 runs 15 residues. V was pared by 2 bases and J by 2 bases, with 3 bases of the junction left unmatched. CDR3 loop: CASSLETGGNYGYTF. Here the CDR3 DNA reads TGTGCCAGCAGTTTAGAGACAGGGGGGAACTATGGCTACACCTTC.

This chain connects TRBV20-1 to TRBJ1-1; 7 bases are a match to TRBD1. CDR3 size: 13 residues. V dropped 3 bases and J dropped 9; count of bases not matched to a gene: 10. Per germline, CDR1 DFQATT and CDR2 SNEGSKA (reference sequence). The CDR3 nucleotides read TGCAGTGCTAGTGGGACAGTTAGAACCAAAGCTTTCTTT. It specifies CSASGTVRTKAFF.